Sequencing of this T cell receptor beta chain was carried out in a study of T cell repertoires in cytomegalovirus infection. Whole-study context: CMV epitopes, recently identified HLA-C-restricted and well-studied HLA-B-restricted, were used.

One entry per CDR3 protein, called by TCRdb with MiXCR from the reads. This table has some 590,000 distinct CDR3 sequences, roughly 42% appearing once. General study results and limits: CMV-specific TCR beta clonotypes restricted by HLA-C were the ones dominating the ex vivo response.

V lost 1 base to trimming and J lost 3 bases, with 9 bases between them. The germline gives CDR1 SGHTA, CDR2 FQGNSA. The CDR3 runs 15 residues. In regard to this clonotype: Its antigen remains unidentified.

The V gene is TRBV7-2, the J gene TRBJ2-2, with D perhaps matching TRBD1 (5 bases). This clonotype was obtained from a human donor in good health (CMV status not recorded). Some clones in this sample may be carry-over from other donors' samples. The sample consisted of cultured PBMCs, taken from culture after CMV antigen stimulation. Here the CDR3 reads CASSLVAGYTGELFF. CDR3 nucleotide sequence: TGTGCCAGCAGCTTAGTTGCAGGGTACACCGGGGAGCTGTTTTTT.